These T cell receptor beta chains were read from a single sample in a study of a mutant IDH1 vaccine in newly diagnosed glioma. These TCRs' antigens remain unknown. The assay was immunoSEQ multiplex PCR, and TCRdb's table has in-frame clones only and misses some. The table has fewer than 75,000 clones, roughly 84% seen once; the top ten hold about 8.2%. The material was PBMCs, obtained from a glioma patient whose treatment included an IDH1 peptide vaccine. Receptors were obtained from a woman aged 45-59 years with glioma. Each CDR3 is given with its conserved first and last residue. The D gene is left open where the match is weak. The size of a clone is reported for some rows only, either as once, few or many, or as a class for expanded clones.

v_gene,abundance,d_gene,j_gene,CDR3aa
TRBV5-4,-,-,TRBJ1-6,CASSLEPNSPLHF
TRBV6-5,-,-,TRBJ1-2,CASSTAIANYGYTF
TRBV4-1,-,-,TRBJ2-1,CASSQGRGPYNEQFF
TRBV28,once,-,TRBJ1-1,CASSLTAPGTEAFF
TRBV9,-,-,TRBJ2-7,CASSVAAASYEQYF
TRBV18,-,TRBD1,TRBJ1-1,CASSQGTGGLQTEAFF
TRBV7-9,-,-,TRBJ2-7,CASSFKDMSLYF
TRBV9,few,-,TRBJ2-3,CASSVGASGDTQYF
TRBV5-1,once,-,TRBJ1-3,CASSWAGENTIYF
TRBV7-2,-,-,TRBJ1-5,CASSLNDQPQHF
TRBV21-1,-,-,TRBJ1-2,CASNLKGTGDYGYTF
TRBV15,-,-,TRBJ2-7,CATSRDKYEQYF
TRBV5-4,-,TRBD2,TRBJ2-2,CASSSVAGGHQSGELFF
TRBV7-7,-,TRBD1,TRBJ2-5,CASSLDGTGQETQYF
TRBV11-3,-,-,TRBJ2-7,CASSIISAYEQYF
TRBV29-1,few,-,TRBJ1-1,CSVAGWARDTEAFF
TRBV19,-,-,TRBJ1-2,CASSMGTGSPHYGYTF
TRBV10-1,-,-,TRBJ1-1,CASTTKGHLMNTEAFF
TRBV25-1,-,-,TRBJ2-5,CASRSPGGTQETQYF
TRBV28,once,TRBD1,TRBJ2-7,CASSFGTGAYEQYF
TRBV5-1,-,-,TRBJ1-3,CASSLGQISGNTIYF
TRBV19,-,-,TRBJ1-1,CASSPQWRVSGTEAFF
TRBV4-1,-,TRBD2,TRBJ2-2,CASSPQRASGGGRTGELFF
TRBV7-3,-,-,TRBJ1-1,CASSSWQGTEAFF
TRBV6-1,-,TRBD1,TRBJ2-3,CASTRDRVGDTQYF
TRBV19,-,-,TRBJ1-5,CASSPVGLMPQHF
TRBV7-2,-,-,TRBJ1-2,CASRLDGNYGYTF
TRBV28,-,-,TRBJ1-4,CASSRRQVGEKLFF
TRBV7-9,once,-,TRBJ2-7,CASSSGTFYEQYF
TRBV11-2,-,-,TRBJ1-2,CASSSGGTYGYTF
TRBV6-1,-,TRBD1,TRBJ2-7,CASSFRDRSHEQYF
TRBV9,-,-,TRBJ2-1,CASSPRGAREINEQFF
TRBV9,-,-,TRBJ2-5,CASSGGPLGETQYF
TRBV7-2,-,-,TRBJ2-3,CASSSSTTDTQYF
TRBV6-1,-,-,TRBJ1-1,CASSGGVGYTEAFF
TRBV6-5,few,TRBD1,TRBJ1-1,CASSYSWTGQGEAFF
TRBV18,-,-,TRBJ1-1,CASSPEPFVAAFF
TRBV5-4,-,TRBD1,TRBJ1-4,CASSRDRGLQKLFF